The 22 T cell receptor beta chains below were found in one sample sequenced in a study of blood T cell repertoires in COVID-19 (dated by TCRdb to 2020 to 2021). To prepare the library, the immunoSEQ multiplex PCR assay was applied. TCRdb mirrors the immuneACCESS table, restricted to in-frame sequences. Some clones are absent from its copies; in checked studies, under half trace to an unresolved V gene, and the reason for the others is unknown. The table for this sample lists 250,000 to 350,000 clones; around 88% of them were counted only once. More than 0.75% of the sample belongs to the ten largest clones. Source material: peripheral blood. These receptors were obtained from a young man with acute or convalescent COVID-19.

The rearrangement uses TRBV5-1 and TRBJ1-6; D not certain. This CDR3 is built from 15 residues. Per germline, CDR1 SGHRS and CDR2 YFSETQ. Trimming pared 0 bases from V and 12 bases from J, leaving 16 bases between. CDR3 in amino acids: CASSLASAGGRPLHF. The CDR3 region has the DNA TGCGCCAGCAGCTTGGCCTCGGCTGGCGGGAGACCCCTCCACTTT.

V is TRBV3-1 (or the pseudogene TRBV3-2) and J is TRBJ1-6; possible D gene TRBD1, 6 bases. The germline V and J ends were trimmed by 1 base and 10 bases, with 11 bases remaining between them. There are 14 residues in the CDR3. Germline assignment: CDR1 LGHDT and CDR2 YNNKEL (reference sequence). The CDR3 DNA follows: TGTGCCAGCAGCCAAGTACAGGGTGGATCACCCCTCCACTTT. This encodes CASSQVQGGSPLHF.

J is TRBJ2-1 and V is TRBV9; the D is unclear. Germline CDR1 is SGDLS and CDR2 is YYNGEE. The CDR3 has 15 amino acids. Trimming left V 1 base short and J 6 bases short, with 14 bases between. CDR3 protein: CASSVMLGTFNEQFF. DNA of the CDR3: TGTGCCAGCAGCGTAATGCTGGGCACCTTCAATGAGCAGTTCTTC.

V and J are TRBV5-4 and TRBJ2-5; tentative D call: TRBD1 (6 bases). Germline-derived CDR1 and CDR2 are SGHNT and YYREEE (reference sequence). V was clipped by 6 bases and J by 3 bases, with 15 bases between them. There are 14 residues in the CDR3. CDR3 in amino acids: CASTQMGQKETQYF. CDR3 in DNA: TGTGCCAGCACCCAAATGGGACAAAAAGAGACCCAGTACTTC.

The V and J genes are TRBV27 and TRBJ2-3; 12 bases agree with TRBD1. There are 15 residues in the CDR3. Trimming took 5 bases from V and 2 from J; bases not matched to a gene: 2. CDR1 and CDR2 from the germline V gene are MNHEY and SMNVEV (reference sequence). This CDR3 reads CASSPGQGATDTQYF. In DNA form, the CDR3 reads TGTGCCAGCAGTCCGGGACAGGGGGCCACAGATACGCAGTATTTT.

The gene calls are TRBV10-2 and TRBJ2-6; TRBD1 aligns across 9 bases. The CDR3 is 18 residues long. The germline gives CDR1 WSHSY, CDR2 SAAADI. The V gene end was trimmed by 0 bases and the J gene end by 2 bases; junction bases not matched to a gene: 5. In DNA, the CDR3 is TGCGCCAGCAGTGAGTCCCCGGGACAGGGCGCTGGGGCCAACGTCCTGACTTTC. Amino acid sequence: CASSESPGQGAGANVLTF.

V usage is TRBV5-1 and J usage is TRBJ1-2, with TRBD1 as a possible D gene (6 bases). This CDR3 comprises 14 residues. The ends were cut back, 4 bases at V and 0 bases at J, with 10 bases in the middle. Germline lookup yields CDR1 SGHRS and CDR2 YFSETQ. The CDR3 reads CASSPRGTNYGYTF. DNA of the CDR3: TGCGCCAGCAGCCCCAGGGGCACTAACTATGGCTACACCTTC.

The chain carries TRBV28 and TRBJ1-2; the D gene is possibly TRBD1 (5 bases). CDR3 length: 13 amino acids. Germline-derived CDR1 and CDR2 are MDHEN and SYDVKM. Trimming pared 6 bases from V and 2 bases from J, leaving 10 bases between. In DNA form, the CDR3 reads TGTGCCAGCAGCGTGCCAGGGAACTATGGCTACACCTTC. This codes for CASSVPGNYGYTF.

This clone came up a few times. The chain is built from TRBV28 and TRBJ1-4; no reliable D call. With 7 bases removed from V and 8 bases from J, the gap between germline ends came to 17 bases. The CDR3 is 14 amino acids. Germline V CDR1 and CDR2: MDHEN, SYDVKM. The CDR3, as DNA: TGTGCCAGCAACGAGCTCGGGGTGGGGGAAAAACTGTTTTTT. This gives the protein CASNELGVGEKLFF.

The CDR3 here is CASSRTWYEQYF. The CDR3 DNA sequence: TGTGCCAGCAGCCGGACATGGTACGAGCAGTACTTC. The chain combines TRBV14 with TRBJ2-7; tentative D call: TRBD1 (5 bases). Trimming left V 4 bases short and J 4 bases short, with 8 bases between. Germline assignment: CDR1 SGHDN and CDR2 FVKESK. The CDR3 has 12 amino acids.

J is TRBJ2-2 and V is TRBV5-1; 14 bases match TRBD2. The junction had 7 bases not matched to a gene; V was cut back by 3 bases and J by 6 bases. The CDR3 has 17 amino acids. Germline CDR1 reads SGHRS; CDR2 reads YFSETQ. Here the CDR3 DNA reads TGCGCCAGCAGCTGGAAGACTAGCGGGAGGGCCCCCGGGGAGCTGTTTTTT. As protein: CASSWKTSGRAPGELFF.

The chain has TRBV6-5 and TRBJ1-5, with TRBD1 matching 7 bases. J was trimmed by 4 bases and V by 5 bases; bases with no gene match: 2. The CDR3 spans 13 residues. In germline, CDR1 is MNHEY, CDR2 SVGAGI. In DNA form, the CDR3 reads TGTGCCAGCAGTCGGGACAGAAATCAGCCCCAGCATTTT. It specifies CASSRDRNQPQHF.

The rearrangement joins TRBV3-1 (or the pseudogene TRBV3-2) to TRBJ1-5; TRBD1 matches 7 bases. Germline lookup yields CDR1 LGHDT and CDR2 YNNKEL (reference sequence). The CDR3 runs 15 residues. Trimming cost V 2 bases and J 1 base; bases outside gene matches: 2. DNA for the CDR3: TGTGCCAGCAGCCAACGACAGGGCAGCAATCAGCCCCAGCATTTT. It specifies CASSQRQGSNQPQHF.

The rearrangement links TRBV25-1 to TRBJ1-2, with a tentative D call TRBD1 (5 bases). The CDR3 is made up of 17 amino acids. The germline gives CDR1 MGHDK, CDR2 SYGVNS. Trimming pared 2 bases from V and 2 bases from J, leaving 18 bases between. The CDR3 coding sequence is TGTGCCAGCAGTGAAACCGGACGGGACTTCCGGAACTATGGCTACACCTTC. Protein: CASSETGRDFRNYGYTF.

The V gene is TRBV2, the J gene TRBJ1-4; TRBD1 agrees at 9 bases. V shed 4 bases and J 7 bases; nucleotides not matched to a gene: 4. Germline CDR1 and CDR2: SNHLY and FYNNEI. This CDR3 comprises 14 residues. The CDR3 reads CASSVTGGGEKLFF. DNA of the CDR3: TGTGCCAGCAGTGTGACAGGGGGGGGTGAAAAACTGTTTTTT.

The chain combines TRBV2 with TRBJ1-1, with a tentative D call TRBD1 (6 bases). The V gene's germline CDR1 is SNHLY and CDR2 FYNNEI. The CDR3 runs to 12 residues. The V end lost 6 bases, the J end lost 3 bases, and 8 bases lay between the germline ends. The CDR3 sequence is CASSTGYTEAFF. The CDR3 coding sequence is TGTGCCAGCAGCACAGGGTACACTGAAGCTTTCTTT.

This clone was counted a single time. The chain links TRBV11-2 to TRBJ2-5; 10 bases agree with TRBD1. The CDR3 spans 15 residues. Germline CDR1 SGHAT, CDR2 FQNNGV. J was trimmed by 5 bases and V by 2 bases; bases with no gene match: 5. CDR3 coding DNA: TGTGCCAGCAGCTTAATACGGGACAGGGGCGAGACCCAGTACTTC. Protein sequence: CASSLIRDRGETQYF.

This sequence joins TRBV5-1 and TRBJ2-7; the D is unclear. V gave up 4 bases and J gave up 3 bases, with 20 bases separating them. The CDR3 contains 16 residues. Germline-derived CDR1 and CDR2 are SGHRS and YFSETQ. The chain's CDR3 is CASSPEVGTVVYEQYF. The CDR3 DNA reads as TGCGCCAGCAGCCCTGAAGTGGGTACAGTCGTCTACGAGCAGTACTTC. Looking up the rest from reference TRBV5-1 and TRBJ2-7 gives the full variable domain: KAGVTQTPRYLIKTRGQQVTLSCSPISGHRSVSWYQQTPGQGLQFLFEYFSETQRNKGNFPGRFSGRQFSNSRSEMNVSTLELGDSALYLCASSPEVGTVVYEQYFGPGTRLTVT.

The genes are TRBV5-6 and TRBJ2-7; 11 bases align to TRBD2. CDR3 length equals 18 residues. Losses at the gene ends were 2 bases for V and 5 bases for J; bases not matched to a gene: 15. Germline values: CDR1 SGHDT, CDR2 YYEEEE. The CDR3 DNA reads as TGTGCCAGCAGCTTCGAGACTAGCGGGGTGGGGATAATCAACGAGCAGTACTTC. Translation: CASSFETSGVGIINEQYF.

This clone was seen a single time. The rearrangement joins TRBV28 to TRBJ1-2; D is possibly TRBD1 (6 bases). The V gene lost 10 bases and the J gene lost 3 bases, with 12 bases spanning the gap. CDR3 length: 12 amino acids. Germline V gene sequence: CDR1 MDHEN, CDR2 SYDVKM. The DNA for the CDR3 is TGTGCCAACTACAGGGTTGACTATGGCTACACCTTC. This encodes CANYRVDYGYTF.

This chain uses TRBV4-1 with TRBJ2-7, with D uncertain. The germline V and J ends were trimmed by 3 bases and 1 base, with 7 bases remaining between them. The length of the CDR3 is 13 residues. The germline gives CDR1 MGHRA, CDR2 YSYEKL. The CDR3 DNA is TGCGCCAGCAGCCAGCCAGGATCCTACGAGCAGTACTTC. Its protein product is CASSQPGSYEQYF.

In its sample, this clone was seen once. This chain connects TRBV2 to TRBJ1-1; TRBD1 matches at 8 bases. CDR3 length equals 13 residues. With V trimmed by 4 bases and J by 10 bases, 8 bases remained unmatched. CDR1 SNHLY and CDR2 FYNNEI come from the germline V gene. DNA for the CDR3: TGTGCCAGCAGTGTGGGACAGGTACTTTCAGCTTTCTTT. Translating it yields CASSVGQVLSAFF.